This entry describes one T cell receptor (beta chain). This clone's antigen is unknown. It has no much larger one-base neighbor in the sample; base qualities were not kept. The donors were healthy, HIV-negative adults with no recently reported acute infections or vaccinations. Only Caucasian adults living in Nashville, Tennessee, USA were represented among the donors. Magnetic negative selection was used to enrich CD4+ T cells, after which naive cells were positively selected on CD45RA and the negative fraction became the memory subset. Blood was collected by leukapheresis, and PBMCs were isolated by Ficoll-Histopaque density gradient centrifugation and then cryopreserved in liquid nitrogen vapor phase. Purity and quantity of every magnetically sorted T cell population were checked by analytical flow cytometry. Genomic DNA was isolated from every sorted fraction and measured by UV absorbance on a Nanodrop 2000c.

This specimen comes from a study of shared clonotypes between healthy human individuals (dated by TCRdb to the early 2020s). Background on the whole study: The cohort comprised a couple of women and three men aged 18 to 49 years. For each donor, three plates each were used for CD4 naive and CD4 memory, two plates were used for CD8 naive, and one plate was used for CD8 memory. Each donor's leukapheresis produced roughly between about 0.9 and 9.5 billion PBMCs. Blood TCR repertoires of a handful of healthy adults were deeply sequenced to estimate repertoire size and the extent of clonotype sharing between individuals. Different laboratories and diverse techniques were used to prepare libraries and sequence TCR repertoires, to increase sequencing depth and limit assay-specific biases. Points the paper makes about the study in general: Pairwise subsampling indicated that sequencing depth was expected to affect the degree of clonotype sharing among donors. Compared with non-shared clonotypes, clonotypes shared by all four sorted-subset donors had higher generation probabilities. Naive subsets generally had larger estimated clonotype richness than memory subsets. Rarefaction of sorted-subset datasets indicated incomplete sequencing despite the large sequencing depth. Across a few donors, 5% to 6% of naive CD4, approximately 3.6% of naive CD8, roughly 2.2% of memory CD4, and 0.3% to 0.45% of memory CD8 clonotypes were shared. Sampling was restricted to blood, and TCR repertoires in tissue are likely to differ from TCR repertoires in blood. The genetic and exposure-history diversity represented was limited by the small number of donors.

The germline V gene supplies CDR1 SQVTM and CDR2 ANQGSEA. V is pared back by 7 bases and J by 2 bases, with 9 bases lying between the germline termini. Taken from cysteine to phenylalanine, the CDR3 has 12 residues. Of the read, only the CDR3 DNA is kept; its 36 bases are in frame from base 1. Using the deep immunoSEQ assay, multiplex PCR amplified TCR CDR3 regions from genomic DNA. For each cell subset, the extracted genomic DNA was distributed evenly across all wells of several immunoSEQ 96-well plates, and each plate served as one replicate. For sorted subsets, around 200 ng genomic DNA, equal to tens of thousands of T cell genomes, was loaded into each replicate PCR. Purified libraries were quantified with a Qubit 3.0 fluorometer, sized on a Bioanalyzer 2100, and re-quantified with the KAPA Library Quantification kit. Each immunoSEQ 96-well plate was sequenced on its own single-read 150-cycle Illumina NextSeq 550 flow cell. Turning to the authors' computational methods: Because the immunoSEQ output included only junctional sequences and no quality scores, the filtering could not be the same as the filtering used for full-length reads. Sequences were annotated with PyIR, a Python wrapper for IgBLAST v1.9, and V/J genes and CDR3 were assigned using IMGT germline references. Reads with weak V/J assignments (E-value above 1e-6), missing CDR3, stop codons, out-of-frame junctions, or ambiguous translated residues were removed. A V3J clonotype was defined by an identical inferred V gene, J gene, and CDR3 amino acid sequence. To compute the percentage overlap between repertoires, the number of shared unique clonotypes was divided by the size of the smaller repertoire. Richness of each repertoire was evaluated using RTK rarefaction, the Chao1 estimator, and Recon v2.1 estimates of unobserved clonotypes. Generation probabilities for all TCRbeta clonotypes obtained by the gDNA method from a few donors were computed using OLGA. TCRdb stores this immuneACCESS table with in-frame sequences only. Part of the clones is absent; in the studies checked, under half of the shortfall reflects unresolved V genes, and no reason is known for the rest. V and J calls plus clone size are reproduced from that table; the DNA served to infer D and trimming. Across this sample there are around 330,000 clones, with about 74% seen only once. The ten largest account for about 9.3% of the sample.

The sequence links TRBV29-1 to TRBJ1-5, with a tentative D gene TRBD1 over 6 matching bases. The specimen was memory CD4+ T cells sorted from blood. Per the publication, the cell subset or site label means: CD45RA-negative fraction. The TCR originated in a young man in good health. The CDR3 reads CSARQGNQPQHF. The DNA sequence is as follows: TGCAGCGCCCGACAGGGCAATCAGCCCCAGCATTTT. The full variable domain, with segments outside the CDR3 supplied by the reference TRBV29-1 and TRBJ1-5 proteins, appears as SAVISQKPSRDICQRGTSLTIQCQVDSQVTMMFWYRQQPGQSLTLIATANQGSEATYESGFVIDKFPISRPNLTFSTLTVSNMSPEDSSIYLCSARQGNQPQHFGDGTRLSIL.